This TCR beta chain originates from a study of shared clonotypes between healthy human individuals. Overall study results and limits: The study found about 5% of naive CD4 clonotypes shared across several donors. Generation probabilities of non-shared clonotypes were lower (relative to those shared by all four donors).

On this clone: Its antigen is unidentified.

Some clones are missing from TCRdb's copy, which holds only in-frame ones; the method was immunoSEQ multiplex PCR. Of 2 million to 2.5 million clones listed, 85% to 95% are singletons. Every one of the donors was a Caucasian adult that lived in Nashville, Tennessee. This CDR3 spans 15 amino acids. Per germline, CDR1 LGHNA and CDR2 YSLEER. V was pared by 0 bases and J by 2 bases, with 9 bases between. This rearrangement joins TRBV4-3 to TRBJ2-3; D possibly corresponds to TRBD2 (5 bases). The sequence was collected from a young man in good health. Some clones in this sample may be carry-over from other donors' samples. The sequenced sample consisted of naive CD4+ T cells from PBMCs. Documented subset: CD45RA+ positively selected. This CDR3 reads CASSQEGSDTDTQYF. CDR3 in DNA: TGCGCCAGCAGCCAAGAGGGGAGTGACACAGATACGCAGTATTTT.